Presented here are 14 T cell receptor beta chains from one specimen sequenced in a study of T cell responses to AZD1222 COVID-19 vaccine. Only in-frame clones appear in the TCRdb table, and some are missing; sequencing was by immunoSEQ multiplex PCR. The sample shows around 200,000 clones, 88% of them seen only once. The sequenced sample was peripheral blood, obtained on day 0 of AZD1222 vaccination. The receptors originated from an adult in good health.

The chain links TRBV28 to TRBJ1-2; D perhaps matches TRBD1 (5 bases). Trimming stripped 4 bases from V and 6 bases from J, with 21 bases between. The V gene's germline CDR1 is MDHEN and CDR2 SYDVKM. This CDR3 spans 16 amino acids. The CDR3 sequence is CASSSGTVLLSHGYTF. In DNA form, the CDR3 reads TGTGCCAGCAGTTCCGGGACTGTACTTTTGAGCCATGGCTACACCTTC.

The chain couples TRBV30 to TRBJ1-1, with D unresolved. With 0 bases removed from V and 1 base from J, the gap between germline ends came to 9 bases. The V gene's germline CDR1 is GTSNPN and CDR2 SVGIG (reference sequence). CDR3 length equals 14 residues. CDR3 DNA: TGTGCCTGGAGTGTACTTTGGGGGAACACTGAAGCTTTCTTT. Its protein product is CAWSVLWGNTEAFF. Full variable domain (rest looked up from reference TRBV30 and TRBJ1-1): SQTIHQWPATLVQPVGSPLSLECTVEGTSNPNLYWYRQAAGRGLQLLFYSVGIGQISSEVPQNLSASRPQDRQFILSSKKLLLSDSGFYLCAWSVLWGNTEAFFGQGTRLTVV.

The gene calls are TRBV30 and TRBJ1-1, with D possibly matching TRBD1 (5 bases). CDR1 GTSNPN and CDR2 SVGIG come from the germline V gene (reference sequence). V lost 3 bases to trimming and J lost 0 bases, with 11 bases between them. The CDR3 has 14 amino acids. CDR3 protein: CAWSRGTVNTEAFF. The CDR3 DNA reads TGTGCCTGGAGCCGTGGGACGGTGAACACTGAAGCTTTCTTT.

The CDR3 coding sequence is TGTGCCAGCAGTTACTCGGGACTTCGAGCGGCGAACACTGAAGCTTTCTTT. Protein sequence: CASSYSGLRAANTEAFF. The chain uses TRBV6-2 or TRBV6-3 and TRBJ1-1, with D perhaps matching TRBD1 (5 bases). Germline CDR1 and CDR2: MNHEY and SVGEGT. Trimming pared 0 bases from V and 1 base from J, leaving 15 bases between. This CDR3 is built from 17 residues.

The V call is TRBV5-1, the J call TRBJ2-2; 10 bases map to TRBD2. V dropped 0 bases and J dropped 5; count of bases not matched to a gene: 7. The CDR3 spans 17 residues. Germline V CDR1 and CDR2: SGHRS, YFSETQ. The CDR3, as DNA: TGCGCCAGCAGCTTGGCCCCGGGAGCGGGAGGGACCGGGGAGCTGTTTTTT. Its protein is CASSLAPGAGGTGELFF.

The chain couples TRBV30 to TRBJ2-2; unclear D gene. From germline, CDR1 is GTSNPN and CDR2 SVGIG (reference sequence). The CDR3 is made up of 13 amino acids. V dropped 6 bases and J dropped 5 bases, with 13 bases sitting between them. The CDR3 region has the DNA TGTGCCTGCCGTCGATCCAGTACCGGGGAGCTGTTTTTT. As protein: CACRRSSTGELFF.

The V gene is TRBV28, the J gene TRBJ1-3; 8 bases agree with TRBD1. The germline CDR1 and CDR2 sequences are MDHEN and SYDVKM. V was clipped by 8 bases and J by 2 bases; unmatched bases: 11. This CDR3 has 16 residues. Here the CDR3 reads CASYTQGARAGNTIYF. CDR3 coding DNA: TGTGCCAGCTATACTCAGGGGGCCCGGGCTGGAAACACCATATATTTT.

This clone was seen a handful of times. This chain connects TRBV4-3 to TRBJ1-4; D remains unclear. The CDR3 is made up of 15 amino acids. Deletions cut 1 base from V and 6 bases from J, with 12 bases between. Per germline, CDR1 LGHNA and CDR2 YSLEER. In DNA form, the CDR3 reads TGCGCCAGCAGCCAAGCGGCAGCGTCATATGAAAAACTGTTTTTT. Translated, it gives CASSQAAASYEKLFF.

V is TRBV5-1 and J is TRBJ2-3; 8 bases align to TRBD1. The junction had 3 bases not matched to a gene; V was cut back by 0 bases and J by 3 bases. Per germline, CDR1 SGHRS and CDR2 YFSETQ. CDR3 length equals 15 residues. The CDR3 protein is CASSLAGGRTDTQYF. The CDR3 DNA follows: TGCGCCAGCAGCTTGGCAGGGGGCAGGACAGATACGCAGTATTTT.

V usage is TRBV5-1 and J usage is TRBJ2-7; no clear D. This CDR3 has 15 residues. Germline lookup yields CDR1 SGHRS and CDR2 YFSETQ. V lost 0 bases to trimming and J lost 3 bases, with 13 bases between them. The CDR3 loop reads CASSLVGGVIYEQYF. The CDR3 nucleotides read TGCGCCAGCAGCTTGGTCGGCGGAGTTATCTACGAGCAGTACTTC.

The chain joins TRBV7-9 to TRBJ1-1, with D possibly being TRBD1 (5 bases). Germline CDR1 reads SEHNR; CDR2 reads FQNEAQ (reference sequence). The CDR3 length is 16 residues. V lost 5 bases and J 3 bases, leaving 19 bases between the germline ends. The CDR3: CASSPGQGGVDTEAFF. CDR3 nucleotide sequence: TGTGCCAGCAGCCCCGGGCAGGGCGGTGTCGACACTGAAGCTTTCTTT. Together with reference TRBV7-9 and TRBJ1-1, the CDR3 gives the full variable domain: DTGVSQNPRHKITKRGQNVTFRCDPISEHNRLYWYRQTLGQGPEFLTYFQNEAQLEKSRLLSDRFSAERPKGSFSTLEIQRTEQGDSAMYLCASSPGQGGVDTEAFFGQGTRLTVV.

V is TRBV11-2 and J is TRBJ1-5, with D perhaps TRBD1 (5 bases). V shed 0 bases and J shed 0 bases, with 9 bases lying between them. The CDR3 loop spans 16 amino acids. Germline V CDR1 and CDR2: SGHAT, FQNNGV. For the CDR3, the DNA is TGTGCCAGCAGCTTAGAAGGGACGGATAGCAATCAGCCCCAGCATTTT. As protein: CASSLEGTDSNQPQHF.

The chain uses TRBV12-5 and TRBJ2-5; 9 nucleotides line up with TRBD1. The CDR3 runs 15 residues. V was clipped by 6 bases and J by 1 base; unmatched bases: 6. Germline CDR1 is LGHNT and CDR2 is FRNRAP. The CDR3 DNA reads as TGTGCTAGTGGGCCGGGACAGGGCCCCCAAGAGACCCAGTACTTC. Translation: CASGPGQGPQETQYF.

The V call is TRBV11-2, the J call TRBJ1-6; possibly TRBD1 for D (5 bases). Germline V lookup: CDR1 SGHAT, CDR2 FQNNGV. Trimming removed 3 bases from V and 0 bases from J, with 9 bases in between. The CDR3 contains 16 residues. CDR3 bases: TGTGCCAGCAGCTTCGGGGGGAGCTCCTATAATTCACCCCTCCACTTT. Translated: CASSFGGSSYNSPLHF.